Listed here are 8 T cell receptor beta chains from one sample, sequenced in a study of cytotoxic CD8 clonotypes in ibrutinib-treated CLL. Generated by immunoSEQ multiplex PCR, the TCRdb table keeps only in-frame clones and is missing some. The repertoire holds over 140,000 clones, with around 82% as singletons. Here the sequenced sample was PBMCs, taken after 36 months of ibrutinib treatment. Receptors were obtained from a human donor with chronic lymphocytic leukemia.

This chain connects TRBV5-1 to TRBJ2-3; tentative D call: TRBD1 (5 bases). V lost 3 bases and J 2 bases, leaving 19 bases between the germline ends. Germline CDR1 is SGHRS and CDR2 is YFSETQ. The CDR3 has 17 amino acids. DNA for the CDR3: TGCGCCAGCAGCTCCGAATTCCTGACAGCATTCACAGATACGCAGTATTTT. Its translation: CASSSEFLTAFTDTQYF.

The V call is TRBV5-1, the J call TRBJ2-5, with no clear D. Germline CDR1 and CDR2: SGHRS and YFSETQ. Deletions cut 0 bases from V and 5 bases from J, with 8 bases between. CDR3 size: 13 residues. CDR3 amino acids: CASSLVVTETQYF. The CDR3 coding sequence is TGCGCCAGCAGCTTGGTAGTCACGGAGACCCAGTACTTC.

The chain has TRBV7-9 and TRBJ1-2; 8 bases agree with TRBD1. The J segment lost 8 bases and the V segment lost 4 bases, leaving 3 bases of the junction unmatched. The CDR3 covers 12 residues. The germline V gene encodes CDR1 SEHNR and CDR2 FQNEAQ (reference sequence). This chain's CDR3 is CASSSTGEGYTF. The CDR3 coding sequence is TGTGCCAGCAGCTCGACAGGGGAGGGCTACACCTTC.

V gene TRBV5-6 combines with J gene TRBJ1-1; D gene uncertain. CDR1 is SGHDT, CDR2 YYEEEE, per germline. With 2 bases removed from V and 5 bases from J, the gap between germline ends came to 13 bases. The CDR3 loop spans 14 amino acids. The CDR3 loop is CASSFRFRGTEAFF. The CDR3 DNA reads TGTGCCAGCAGCTTTCGATTTCGGGGAACTGAAGCTTTCTTT.

This clone was observed a handful of times. The rearrangement uses TRBV2 and TRBJ2-7; D is possibly TRBD1 (6 bases). V lost 8 bases and J lost 1, with 24 bases in between. The CDR3 consists of 17 residues. Germline V gene sequence: CDR1 SNHLY, CDR2 FYNNEI. The CDR3 region has the DNA TGTGCCAGCCTCGCGGTACAGGGTTGGATCCCGTCCTACGAGCAGTACTTC. Translating it yields CASLAVQGWIPSYEQYF.

This sequence joins TRBV28 and TRBJ2-7, with D perhaps TRBD1 (5 bases). Germline V CDR1 and CDR2: MDHEN, SYDVKM. The length of the CDR3 is 12 residues. The V end lost 6 bases, the J end lost 2 bases, and 8 bases lay between the germline ends. CDR3 nucleotide sequence: TGTGCCAGCAGCAAGGACACCTACGAGCAGTACTTC. This encodes CASSKDTYEQYF.

The genes are TRBV4-2 and TRBJ2-7; the D call may be TRBD1 or TRBD2 (6 bases each). The ends were cut back, 2 bases at V and 5 bases at J, with 16 bases in the middle. The CDR3 contains 15 residues. Germline values: CDR1 LGHNA, CDR2 YNFKEQ. In DNA, the CDR3 is TGTGCCAGCAGCCAACGGAGGGGGGCAGCAGACGAGCAGTACTTC. Amino acids: CASSQRRGAADEQYF.

This CDR3 is CAWSASWETQYF. In DNA form, the CDR3 reads TGTGCCTGGAGTGCCAGCTGGGAGACCCAGTACTTC. The chain is built from TRBV30 and TRBJ2-5; D uncertain. Trimming took off 1 base at V and 5 bases at J, with 8 bases between the two ends. The length of the CDR3 is 12 residues. The germline gives CDR1 GTSNPN, CDR2 SVGIG (reference sequence).